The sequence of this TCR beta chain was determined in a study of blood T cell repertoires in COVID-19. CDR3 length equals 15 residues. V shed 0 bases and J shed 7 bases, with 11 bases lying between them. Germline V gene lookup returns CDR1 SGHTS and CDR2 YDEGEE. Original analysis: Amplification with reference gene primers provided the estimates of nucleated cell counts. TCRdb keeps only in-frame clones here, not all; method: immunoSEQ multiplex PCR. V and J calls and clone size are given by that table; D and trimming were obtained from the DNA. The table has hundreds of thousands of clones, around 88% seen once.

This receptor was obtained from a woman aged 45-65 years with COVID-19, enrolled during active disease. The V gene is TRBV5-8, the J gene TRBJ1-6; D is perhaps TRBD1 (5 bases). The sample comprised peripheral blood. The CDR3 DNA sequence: TGTGCCAGCAGCTTGGTCCCAGGGTTAAATTCACCCCTCCACTTT. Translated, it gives CASSLVPGLNSPLHF.